This T cell receptor beta chain emerged from a study of T cells after yellow fever vaccination. TCRdb reanalysed the 5' RACE reads using MiXCR and keeps one entry per CDR3 protein. Of about 580,000 distinct CDR3 sequences listed, roughly 17% are singletons. Trimming cost V 5 bases and J 3 bases, with 13 bases left between them. The CDR3 has 14 residues. Looked up from germline, CDR1 is SGHTA and CDR2 is FQGNSA. The source was PBMCs, collected 4 to 6 days after the first yellow fever vaccination. The chain uses TRBV7-2 and TRBJ1-2, with D hard to call. The clonotype was recovered from a man younger than 35 who received the YFV17D yellow fever vaccine. For the CDR3, the DNA is TGTGCCAGCAGCCTTAATACCGGCCACTATGGCTACACCTTC. Its protein product is CASSLNTGHYGYTF.